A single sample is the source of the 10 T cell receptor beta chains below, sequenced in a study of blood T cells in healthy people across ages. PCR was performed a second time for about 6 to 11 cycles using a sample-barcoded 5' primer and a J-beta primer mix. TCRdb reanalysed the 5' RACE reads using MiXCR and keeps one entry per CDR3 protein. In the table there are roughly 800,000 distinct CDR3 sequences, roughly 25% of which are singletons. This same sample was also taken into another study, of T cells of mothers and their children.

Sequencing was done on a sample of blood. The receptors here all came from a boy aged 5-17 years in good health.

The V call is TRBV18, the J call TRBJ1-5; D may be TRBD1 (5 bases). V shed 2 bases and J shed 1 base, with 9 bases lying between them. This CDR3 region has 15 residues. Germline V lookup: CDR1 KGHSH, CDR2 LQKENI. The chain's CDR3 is CASSPTRDSNQPQHF. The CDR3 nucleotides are TGTGCCAGCTCACCAACCCGGGACAGCAATCAGCCCCAGCATTTT.

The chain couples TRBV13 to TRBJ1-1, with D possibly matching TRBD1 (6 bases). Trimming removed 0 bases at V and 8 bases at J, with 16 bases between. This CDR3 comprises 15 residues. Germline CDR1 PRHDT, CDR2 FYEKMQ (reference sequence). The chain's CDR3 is CASSLGLSGESEAFF. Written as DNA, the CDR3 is TGTGCCAGCAGCTTAGGTCTCTCAGGGGAGTCCGAAGCTTTCTTT.

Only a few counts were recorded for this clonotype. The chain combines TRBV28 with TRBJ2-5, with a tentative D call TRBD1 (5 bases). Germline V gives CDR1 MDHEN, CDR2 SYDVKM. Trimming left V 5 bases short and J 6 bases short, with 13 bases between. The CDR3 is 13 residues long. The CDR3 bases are TGTGCCAGCAGTGCCAGGGCCAGGAAGACCCAGTACTTC. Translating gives CASSARARKTQYF.

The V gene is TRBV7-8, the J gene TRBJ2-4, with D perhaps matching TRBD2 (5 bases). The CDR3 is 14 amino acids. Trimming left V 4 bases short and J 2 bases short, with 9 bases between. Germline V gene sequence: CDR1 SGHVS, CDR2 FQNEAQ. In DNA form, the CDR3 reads TGTGCCAGCAGCTCGTCGGACTCCAAAAACATTCAGTACTTC. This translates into CASSSSDSKNIQYF.

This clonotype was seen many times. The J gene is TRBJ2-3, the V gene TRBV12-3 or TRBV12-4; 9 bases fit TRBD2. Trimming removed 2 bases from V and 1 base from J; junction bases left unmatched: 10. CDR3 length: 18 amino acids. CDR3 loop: CASSLPQHSGGRTDTQYF. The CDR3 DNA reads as TGTGCCAGCAGTTTACCCCAACATAGCGGGGGCCGCACAGATACGCAGTATTTT.

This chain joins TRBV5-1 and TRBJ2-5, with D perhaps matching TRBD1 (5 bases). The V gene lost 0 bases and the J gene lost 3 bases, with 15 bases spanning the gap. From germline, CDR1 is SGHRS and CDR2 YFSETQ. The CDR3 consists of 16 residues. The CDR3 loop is CASSLEVQAAKETQYF. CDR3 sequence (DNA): TGCGCCAGCAGCTTGGAGGTACAGGCAGCAAAAGAGACCCAGTACTTC.

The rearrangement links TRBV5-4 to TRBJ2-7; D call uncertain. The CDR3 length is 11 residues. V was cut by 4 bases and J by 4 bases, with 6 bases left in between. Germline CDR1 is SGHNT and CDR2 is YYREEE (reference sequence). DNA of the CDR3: TGTGCCAGCAGCAACCAATACGAGCAGTACTTC. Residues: CASSNQYEQYF.

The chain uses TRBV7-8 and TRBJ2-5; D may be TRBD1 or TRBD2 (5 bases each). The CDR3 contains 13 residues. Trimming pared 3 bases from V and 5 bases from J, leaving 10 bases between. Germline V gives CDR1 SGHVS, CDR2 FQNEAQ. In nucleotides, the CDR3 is TGTGCCAGCAGCTTCGGGGCTGTGGAGACCCAGTACTTC. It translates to CASSFGAVETQYF.

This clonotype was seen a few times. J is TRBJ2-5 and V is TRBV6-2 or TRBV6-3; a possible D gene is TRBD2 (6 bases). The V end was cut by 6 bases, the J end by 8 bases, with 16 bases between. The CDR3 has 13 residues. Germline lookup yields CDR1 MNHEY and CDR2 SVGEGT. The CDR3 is CASSTGTLRTQYF. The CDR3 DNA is TGTGCCAGCAGCACCGGGACTCTCCGAACCCAGTACTTC.

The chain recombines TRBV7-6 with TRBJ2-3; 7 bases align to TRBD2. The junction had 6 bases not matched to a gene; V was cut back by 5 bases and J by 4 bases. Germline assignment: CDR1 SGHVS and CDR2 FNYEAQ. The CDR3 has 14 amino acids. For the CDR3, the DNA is TGTGCCAGCAGCCAGGGACTATTGGCAGATACGCAGTATTTT. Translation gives CASSQGLLADTQYF.